This T cell receptor (beta chain) was retrieved from a study of blood T cell repertoires in COVID-19. Study as a whole: The United States, Italy and Spain were the sources of the acute and convalescent COVID-19 samples. Sources were T cells, B-cell-depleted T cells, or PBMCs; the material itself was cDNA or gDNA.

The CDR3 extends over 16 amino acids. The V segment lost 0 bases and the J segment 9 bases; nucleotides outside the gene matches: 6. Germline-derived CDR1 and CDR2 are LGHNA and YSLEER. Methods used by the authors: Estimation of nucleated cell counts was performed using reference gene primer amplification. The data were produced by immunoSEQ multiplex PCR, yet TCRdb's version contains in-frame clones alone and is incomplete. V, J and clone size reflect that table, while D and trimming were determined from the DNA. The sample includes about 85,000 clones, roughly nine tenths of them seen just once. The rearrangement uses TRBV4-3 and TRBJ2-1; TRBD2 agrees at 12 bases. The specimen was peripheral blood. The receptor's source is a man aged 50 to 59 with acute or convalescent COVID-19. The CDR3 DNA reads TGCGCCAGCAGCCAAGAAGGGACTAGCGGGTTCACTGAGCAGTTCTTC. Translated: CASSQEGTSGFTEQFF.